This T cell receptor (beta chain) comes out of a study of breast tumors, draining lymph nodes, adjacent tissues listed by TCRdb under 2016. In the study overall: TCR beta repertoires were compared across tumor, adjacent nontumor tissue and axillary lymph nodes obtained from breast cancer patients. In human breast cancer, the study set out to evaluate how tumor, surrounding tissue and draining lymph node repertoires relate to one another and whether T cells may move between these sites.

Lymph node samples were obtained from the axillary draining lymph nodes of breast cancer patients. Sequences KGHDR (CDR1) and SFDVKD (CDR2) are obtained from the germline V gene. V is trimmed back by 7 bases and J by 0 bases, and the junction contains 16 bases that no gene match accounts for. The CDR3 measures 18 amino acids from cysteine to phenylalanine. Kept here is only the CDR3 DNA, which spans 54 bases and is read in frame from base 1. The sequencer was an Illumina HiSeq 2000. TCR beta chain libraries were generated by multiplex PCR amplification. High-throughput sequencing was used to analyze the amplified TCR beta chain products. TCRdb's own reprocessing of the public reads used fastp at Q25 and MiXCR and kept productive beta chains. Rows with one shared CDR3 protein collapse into an entry with the most common genes and DNA. The sample table contains about 200,000 distinct CDR3 sequences; only one count was recorded for 30% to 35% of them. The ten top clones hold approximately 3.5% of the sample.

Notes on this clonotype: No cognate antigen has been identified for it. One base away there is no much larger clone; base qualities are not given.

Points the paper makes about the study in general: A scenario in which most tumor T cells derive from the lymph node and then expand within tumor tissue was judged to be consistent with the data. The study presented the conclusion that tumor T cells originate in lymph nodes as consistent with a hypothesis, not as something directly demonstrated. In luminal-like breast cancer, tumor and nontumor tissue repertoires resembled each other significantly more than in basal-like breast cancer. T-cell repertoire diversity in tumors was found to be lower than in lymph nodes but higher than in nontumor tissue, and preferential V and J gene usage was observed.

The sequence joins TRBV24-1 to TRBJ2-7; TRBD2 matches 8 bases in the middle. The sequenced sample was axillary lymph node tissue. This TCR was recovered from a female donor with breast cancer. Some clones in this sample may be carry-over from other donors' samples. The CDR3 region reads CATRGGPQGGGPSYEQYF. The DNA sequence is TGTGCCACCAGGGGGGGGCCCCAGGGCGGGGGGCCCTCCTACGAGCAGTACTTC.